This paragraph reports one T cell receptor beta chain. In its sample, this clonotype was seen a few times. What antigen it recognizes has not been identified. One base away there is no much larger clone; base qualities are not given. This sample was taken from a study of spatial heterogeneity in lung cancer (dated by TCRdb to about 2019). About the study as a whole: Samples were obtained from fewer than 80 patients with early-stage, untreated non-small cell lung cancer from the lung TRACERx cohort. TCR repertoire features were related to nonsynonymous mutation counts determined by whole-exome sequencing of tumor tissue. In the raw uncorrected reads, each unique combination of TCR and UMI appeared on average more than ten times. More beta-chain than alpha-chain transcripts were consistently detected, likely reflecting higher beta-chain transcript abundance. At surgery, 220 tumor regions, almost 65 matched nontumor lung samples and 56 PBMC samples were TCR-sequenced for both alpha and beta chains. Follow-up PBMC samples were sequenced whenever available, and the median time to follow-up was roughly 22 months after resection. TCR alpha and beta repertoires were quantitatively compared across multiple tumor regions, matched nontumor lung and blood in non-small cell lung cancer.

The library was prepared using 5' RACE. Sequencing used a NextSeq 500. The TCR library protocol attached a unique molecular identifier to each TCR cDNA molecule to allow correction of PCR and sequencing errors. As for the authors' bioinformatics: TCR identification, UMI-based error correction and CDR3 extraction were all carried out with Decombinator tools. TCRs above a frequency of 2 per 1,000, corresponding to the top 1% of the tumor frequency distribution, were defined as expanded. Renyi diversity was computed with the R vegan package after each repertoire had been subsampled 100 times to 5,000 TCRs. CDR3 similarity networks were constructed using string-kernel similarity of amino acid triplets, with links drawn between CDR3s whose pairwise similarity was above 0.82. TCRdb ran its own pipeline on the public reads, namely fastp trimming at Q25 and MiXCR clone calling, and kept in-frame beta chains. Entries are consolidated by CDR3 protein sequence, retaining the most common genes and DNA. The V and J calls here are based on TCRdb, not the publication. The sample table records some 30,000 distinct CDR3 sequences; less than 6.5% of these occur just once. The top ten constitute 20% to 25% of the sample.

Broad study findings and their caveats: Additional single-cell paired TCR alpha and beta sequencing was considered necessary to confirm, at a functional level, the hypothesis that regional TCRs recognize regional mutations. Ubiquitous expanded tumor TCRs were found in blood more often at tumor resection than at routine follow-up. Only 14 to 15 patients were included in comparisons of baseline and follow-up blood repertoires.

Sample time point, as interpreted from the label and publication: blood at routine non-recurrence follow-up after resection. TCR sequencing used whole RNA extracted from tumor and nontumor lung tissue, or from cryopreserved PBMC samples, without cell sorting. Patients were selected for TCR sequencing only if sufficient RNA was available from at least two tumor regions. CDR1 and CDR2 were assigned from the germline V gene as SNHLY and FYNNEI. Taken from cysteine to phenylalanine, the CDR3 has 11 residues. The read is trimmed to its CDR3 DNA, 33 bases read in frame from base 1. Germline trimming amounts to 10 bases on V and 8 bases on J, with 4 as the count of junction bases outside the gene matches.

The chain uses TRBV2 and TRBJ1-2, and TRBD1 matches 10 of the central bases. The receptor comes from a female donor with early-stage non-small cell lung cancer. The sample was PBMCs, taken at follow-up. The CDR3: CATTGGRGYTF. The nucleotide sequence reads TGTGCCACGACAGGGGGCCGGGGCTACACCTTC.